These T cell receptor beta chains were read from a single sample in a study of T cell responses to AZD1222 COVID-19 vaccine. Data came from immunoSEQ multiplex PCR; TCRdb stores just in-frame clones and leaves some out. Of approximately 150,000 clones listed, approximately 93% are singletons. The sample here was peripheral blood, taken on day 0 of AZD1222 vaccination. These receptors were collected from an adult in good health. Both conserved end residues are part of each CDR3. Fields, in order: D gene, clone size, V gene, J gene, CDR3 protein, CDR3 DNA. D genes are given only for firm matches. The size field is filled for only some rows; it gives once, few, many or a size class.

d_gene: -; abundance: -; v_gene: TRBV5-4; j_gene: TRBJ1-2; CDR3aa: CASSLNRDYGYTF; CDR3nt: TGTGCCAGCAGCTTGAACAGGGACTATGGCTACACCTTC
d_gene: -; abundance: -; v_gene: TRBV5-1; j_gene: TRBJ2-7; CDR3aa: CASSLEWGPYEQYF; CDR3nt: TGCGCCAGCAGCTTGGAGTGGGGCCCCTACGAGCAGTACTTC
d_gene: -; abundance: -; v_gene: TRBV11-2; j_gene: TRBJ1-2; CDR3aa: CASSLSYQAGGYTF; CDR3nt: TGTGCCAGCAGCTTATCTTATCAGGCAGGCGGCTACACCTTC
d_gene: TRBD1; abundance: once; v_gene: TRBV28; j_gene: TRBJ1-1; CDR3aa: CASTGTGPLNTEAFF; CDR3nt: TGTGCCAGCACCGGGACAGGGCCCCTGAACACTGAAGCTTTCTTT
d_gene: TRBD2; abundance: -; v_gene: TRBV4-1; j_gene: TRBJ2-1; CDR3aa: CASSNGLAGGEQFF; CDR3nt: TGCGCCAGCAGCAATGGACTAGCGGGGGGTGAGCAGTTCTTC
d_gene: -; abundance: -; v_gene: TRBV5-1; j_gene: TRBJ1-6; CDR3aa: CASSLGDSPLHF; CDR3nt: TGCGCCAGCAGCTTAGGGGATTCACCCCTCCACTTT
d_gene: TRBD2; abundance: -; v_gene: TRBV30; j_gene: TRBJ2-1; CDR3aa: CAWDEGTSVYNEQFF; CDR3nt: TGTGCCTGGGACGAGGGGACTAGCGTCTACAATGAGCAGTTCTTC
d_gene: TRBD1; abundance: -; v_gene: TRBV2; j_gene: TRBJ1-2; CDR3aa: CARLGQGYGYTF; CDR3nt: TGTGCCAGGCTTGGACAGGGGTATGGCTACACCTTC
d_gene: -; abundance: -; v_gene: TRBV30; j_gene: TRBJ1-1; CDR3aa: CAWSAGYTEAFF; CDR3nt: TGTGCCTGGAGTGCGGGTTACACTGAAGCTTTCTTT
d_gene: -; abundance: -; v_gene: TRBV15; j_gene: TRBJ1-5; CDR3aa: CATSRVGQVRHF; CDR3nt: TGTGCCACCAGCAGAGTAGGGCAGGTGCGGCATTTT
d_gene: -; abundance: -; v_gene: TRBV4-1; j_gene: TRBJ2-3; CDR3aa: CASSPRGSWDTQYF; CDR3nt: TGCGCCAGCAGCCCCCGGGGTAGCTGGGATACGCAGTATTTT
d_gene: TRBD2; abundance: -; v_gene: TRBV3-1/TRBV3-2; j_gene: TRBJ2-5; CDR3aa: CASSQDPTSGMTQYF; CDR3nt: TGTGCCAGCAGCCAAGACCCGACTAGCGGGATGACCCAGTACTTC
d_gene: TRBD1; abundance: -; v_gene: TRBV5-1; j_gene: TRBJ1-1; CDR3aa: CASREGQGVSNTEAFF; CDR3nt: TGCGCCAGCAGGGAGGGACAGGGGGTATCGAACACTGAAGCTTTCTTT
d_gene: TRBD1; abundance: -; v_gene: TRBV24-1; j_gene: TRBJ2-1; CDR3aa: CATSDLGQGRSDNEQFF; CDR3nt: TGTGCCACCAGTGATTTGGGACAGGGCCGATCGGATAATGAGCAGTTCTTC
d_gene: TRBD1; abundance: -; v_gene: TRBV19; j_gene: TRBJ2-5; CDR3aa: CASRDRGTQETQYF; CDR3nt: TGTGCCAGTAGGGACAGGGGGACCCAAGAGACCCAGTACTTC
d_gene: TRBD1; abundance: -; v_gene: TRBV5-4; j_gene: TRBJ1-6; CDR3aa: CASSLGQEHSPLHF; CDR3nt: TGTGCCAGCAGCTTAGGACAGGAACATTCACCCCTCCACTTT
d_gene: -; abundance: -; v_gene: TRBV5-1; j_gene: TRBJ2-3; CDR3aa: CASSFSVGGTDTQYF; CDR3nt: TGCGCCAGCAGCTTTAGCGTGGGGGGCACAGATACGCAGTATTTT
d_gene: -; abundance: -; v_gene: TRBV5-6; j_gene: TRBJ1-4; CDR3aa: CASSFGTWHEKLFF; CDR3nt: TGTGCCAGCAGCTTCGGGACATGGCACGAAAAACTGTTTTTT
d_gene: TRBD2; abundance: -; v_gene: TRBV7-9; j_gene: TRBJ2-5; CDR3aa: CASSPRLAGGQETQYF; CDR3nt: TGTGCCAGCAGCCCCCGACTAGCGGGGGGCCAAGAGACCCAGTACTTC
d_gene: -; abundance: -; v_gene: TRBV4-1; j_gene: TRBJ1-1; CDR3aa: CASSQEAQGYMNTEAFF; CDR3nt: TGCGCCAGCAGCCAAGAGGCACAGGGTTACATGAACACTGAAGCTTTCTTT
d_gene: -; abundance: -; v_gene: TRBV7-2; j_gene: TRBJ2-2; CDR3aa: CASSLAAGFTGELFF; CDR3nt: TGTGCCAGCAGCTTAGCTGCGGGTTTCACCGGGGAGCTGTTTTTT
d_gene: -; abundance: -; v_gene: TRBV11-2; j_gene: TRBJ1-3; CDR3aa: CASSLEGFSGNTIYF; CDR3nt: TGTGCCAGCAGCTTGGAGGGGTTTTCTGGAAACACCATATATTTT
d_gene: -; abundance: -; v_gene: TRBV4-2; j_gene: TRBJ2-7; CDR3aa: CASSQVEDSREQYF; CDR3nt: TGTGCCAGCAGCCAAGTGGAGGACTCGAGAGAGCAGTACTTC
d_gene: TRBD1; abundance: once; v_gene: TRBV6-5; j_gene: TRBJ2-2; CDR3aa: CAIRQGAVTGELFF; CDR3nt: TGTGCCATCCGACAGGGCGCAGTGACCGGGGAGCTGTTTTTT
d_gene: -; abundance: -; v_gene: TRBV27; j_gene: TRBJ1-5; CDR3aa: CASSPPGPAQGKAGNQPQHF; CDR3nt: TGTGCCAGCAGTCCGCCAGGGCCGGCACAGGGAAAGGCGGGCAATCAGCCCCAGCATTTT
d_gene: TRBD2; abundance: -; v_gene: TRBV5-1; j_gene: TRBJ2-7; CDR3aa: CASSEGLAGAYEQYF; CDR3nt: TGCGCCAGCAGCGAAGGACTAGCGGGGGCCTACGAGCAGTACTTC
d_gene: -; abundance: -; v_gene: TRBV3-1/TRBV3-2; j_gene: TRBJ2-5; CDR3aa: CASSQGAEGTQYF; CDR3nt: TGTGCCAGCAGCCAAGGGGCTGAGGGGACCCAGTACTTC
d_gene: -; abundance: -; v_gene: TRBV7-3; j_gene: TRBJ2-5; CDR3aa: CASSLWGETQYF; CDR3nt: TGTGCCAGCAGCTTATGGGGAGAGACCCAGTACTTC
d_gene: -; abundance: -; v_gene: TRBV18; j_gene: TRBJ1-2; CDR3aa: CASSPDTNYGYTF; CDR3nt: TGTGCCAGCTCACCCGACACCAACTATGGCTACACCTTC
d_gene: -; abundance: -; v_gene: TRBV4-1; j_gene: TRBJ1-3; CDR3aa: CASSQGLSGDTIYF; CDR3nt: TGCGCCAGCAGCCAAGGACTATCCGGGGACACCATATATTTT
d_gene: -; abundance: -; v_gene: TRBV7-8; j_gene: TRBJ2-5; CDR3aa: CASSLEQRTVQETQYF; CDR3nt: TGTGCCAGCAGCTTAGAGCAAAGGACAGTCCAAGAGACCCAGTACTTC
d_gene: -; abundance: -; v_gene: TRBV19; j_gene: TRBJ1-3; CDR3aa: CASTPGPGNTIYF; CDR3nt: TGTGCCAGCACCCCGGGGCCTGGAAACACCATATATTTT
d_gene: -; abundance: -; v_gene: TRBV5-1; j_gene: TRBJ1-6; CDR3aa: CASSLALPNSPLHF; CDR3nt: TGCGCCAGCAGCTTGGCGTTACCGAATTCACCCCTCCACTTT
d_gene: -; abundance: -; v_gene: TRBV7-2; j_gene: TRBJ1-5; CDR3aa: CASSPGGNQPQHF; CDR3nt: TGTGCCAGCAGCCCGGGGGGCAATCAGCCCCAGCATTTT
d_gene: -; abundance: once; v_gene: TRBV6-5; j_gene: TRBJ2-2; CDR3aa: CASKALVGTGELFF; CDR3nt: TGTGCCAGCAAGGCCCTCGTTGGCACCGGGGAGCTGTTTTTT
d_gene: -; abundance: few; v_gene: TRBV9; j_gene: TRBJ1-3; CDR3aa: CASSVGGETSGNTIYF; CDR3nt: TGTGCCAGCAGCGTAGGCGGCGAGACCTCTGGAAACACCATATATTTT
d_gene: TRBD1; abundance: -; v_gene: TRBV7-9; j_gene: TRBJ1-5; CDR3aa: CASSVQGAEQPQHF; CDR3nt: TGTGCCAGCAGCGTACAGGGGGCCGAGCAGCCCCAGCATTTT
d_gene: -; abundance: -; v_gene: TRBV4-1; j_gene: TRBJ1-5; CDR3aa: CASSQDPGGGGNQPQHF; CDR3nt: TGCGCCAGCAGCCAAGATCCGGGGGGAGGGGGCAATCAGCCCCAGCATTTT
d_gene: -; abundance: -; v_gene: TRBV9; j_gene: TRBJ1-4; CDR3aa: CASSGSGTREEKLFF; CDR3nt: TGTGCCAGCAGCGGCTCAGGAACCCGGGAGGAAAAACTGTTTTTT
d_gene: -; abundance: -; v_gene: TRBV27; j_gene: TRBJ1-6; CDR3aa: CASSLYRVNNSPLHF; CDR3nt: TGTGCCAGCAGTTTATACAGGGTCAACAATTCACCCCTCCACTTT